The 13 T cell receptor beta chains in this list originate from one sample, sequenced in a study of CD8 T cells in cerebrospinal fluid in Alzheimer's disease. TCRdb reprocessed the 10x single-cell sequencing reads and keeps a single row for each CDR3 protein, giving no DNA. This table holds some 1,600 distinct CDR3 sequences. Input material: cerebrospinal fluid. The source of these receptors is a human donor with mild cognitive impairment.

Considering frequency, this clonotype is medium-sized. CDR3: CASSTGGPRLNEQFF. V gene TRBV5-4 combines with J gene TRBJ2-1; TCRdb designates TRBD2, a call that cannot be tested without DNA. The CDR3 is 15 residues long. CDR1 is SGHNT and CDR2 is YYREEE in the germline V gene (reference sequence).

According to its frequency, this clonotype is large (0.1 to 1%). The V gene is TRBV20-1, the J gene TRBJ2-5. The CDR3 loop spans 14 amino acids. CDR1 and CDR2 (germline): DFQATT, SNEGSKA (reference sequence). The CDR3 sequence is CSAREVDVQETQYF.

The chain combines TRBV5-1 with TRBJ2-3. The CDR3 totals 16 residues. CDR1 and CDR2 (germline): SGHRS, YFSETQ. The CDR3 spells CASSTGLAATTDTQYF.

Frequency places this clonotype as medium-sized (0.01 to 0.1%). This rearrangement joins TRBV9 to TRBJ1-2; TCRdb's assignment of TRBD1 cannot be checked, as there is no DNA. Per the germline V gene, CDR1 is SGDLS and CDR2 is YYNGEE. There are 14 residues in the CDR3. The CDR3 loop reads CASSADPESYGYTF.

The chain combines TRBV19 with TRBJ2-5; TCRdb proposes TRBD1, but this gene call is untestable without DNA. CDR1 is LNHDA, CDR2 SQIVND, per germline (reference sequence). This CDR3 is 14 amino acids long. The chain's CDR3 is CASSMVSGSGTQYF.

This clonotype ranks as medium-sized in terms of frequency. V usage is TRBV14 and J usage is TRBJ2-1. Per germline, CDR1 SGHDN and CDR2 FVKESK. The CDR3 covers 14 residues. The CDR3 loop reads CASSQRSPLNEQFF.

This clonotype is deemed large (0.1 to 1%) by its frequency. The chain joins TRBV28 to TRBJ2-7. The CDR3 has 13 amino acids. CDR1 and CDR2 (germline): MDHEN, SYDVKM. The CDR3 protein is CASSGGGPYEQYF.

This sequence joins TRBV25-1 and TRBJ2-1. This CDR3 region has 19 residues. Germline values: CDR1 MGHDK, CDR2 SYGVNS. CDR3 protein: CASSEFLKRSISSYNEQFF.

This clonotype is classed as medium-sized by frequency. The rearrangement joins TRBV15 to TRBJ1-5. This CDR3 has 18 residues. Germline loops: CDR1 LNHNV, CDR2 YYDKDF (reference sequence). The CDR3 sequence is CATSRVMVTRYSNQPQHF.

The chain links TRBV7-2 to TRBJ2-3; TCRdb selects TRBD1, and the lack of DNA leaves this call unchecked. Looked up from germline, CDR1 is SGHTA and CDR2 is FQGNSA. This CDR3 is 15 amino acids long. The CDR3 sequence is CASSLRAQGGDTQYF.

This clonotype ranks as large in terms of frequency. The rearrangement joins TRBV18 to TRBJ2-7; with no DNA, the TCRdb D assignment of TRBD1 cannot be verified. CDR3 size: 14 residues. Germline loops: CDR1 KGHSH, CDR2 LQKENI. The chain's CDR3 is CASSPSGEGSAQYF.

Frequency places this clonotype as medium-sized. The genes are TRBV9 and TRBJ2-1. Germline V gene lookup returns CDR1 SGDLS and CDR2 YYNGEE. This CDR3 has 15 amino acids. CDR3: CASSVGRWGVDEQFF.

This clonotype ranks as medium-sized in terms of frequency. The chain links TRBV5-4 to TRBJ2-1; TCRdb returns TRBD2, unconfirmable since there is no DNA. The CDR3 has 14 residues. Germline V gene data show CDR1 as SGHNT and CDR2 as YYREEE (reference sequence). CDR3: CASSLGTSIAEQFF.